This is a list of T cell receptor beta chains from one sample in a study of blood T cell repertoires in COVID-19. TCRdb's copy holds only in-frame clones and misses some; the assay was immunoSEQ multiplex PCR. The table records approximately 190,000 clones, roughly 87% of them present only once. The sample taken for sequencing was peripheral blood. The receptors were sampled from a woman aged 60-75 years with COVID-19, enrolled during active disease. CDR3s include the opening cysteine and the closing phenylalanine or tryptophan. D genes are given only for firm matches. Clone size appears in some rows only: once, few, many, or a class for an expanded clone.

D	J	size	V	DNA	CDR3
TRBD1	TRBJ2-2	.	TRBV28	TGTGCCAGCAGTCAGACAGGGGGGCACGCCGGGGAGCTGTTTTTT	CASSQTGGHAGELFF
.	TRBJ1-1	.	TRBV28	TGTGCCAGCAGTACCCCTACAGGGTTGCACACTGAAGCTTTCTTT	CASSTPTGLHTEAFF
.	TRBJ1-6	.	TRBV5-4	TGTGCCAGCAGCGACTCGGCACAGGGTTTATGGTCACCCCTCCACTTT	CASSDSAQGLWSPLHF
.	TRBJ1-2	once	TRBV23-1	TGCGCCAGCAGTCAATCGACAGGAAGTCCCTTGGGCTACACCTTC	CASSQSTGSPLGYTF
TRBD1	TRBJ1-1	.	TRBV2	TGTGCCAGCAGTGTCGACAGGGGAGGTTCTGAAGCTTTCTTT	CASSVDRGGSEAFF
.	TRBJ1-3	few	TRBV7-6	TGTGCCAGCAGCCCGGACAGTCAGAGCTCTGGAAACACCATATATTTT	CASSPDSQSSGNTIYF
.	TRBJ2-1	.	TRBV28	TGTGCCAGCAGTTTTAGAGCAGGCTACAATGAGCAGTTCTTC	CASSFRAGYNEQFF
.	TRBJ1-1	.	TRBV3-1/TRBV3-2	TGTGCCAGCAGCCAAGAGCCCGTGACAACTGAAGCTTTCTTT	CASSQEPVTTEAFF
.	TRBJ2-2	.	TRBV10-2	TGCGCCAGCAGTGATCTAATCCAGGCCCGTTCCGGGGAGCTGTTTTTT	CASSDLIQARSGELFF
.	TRBJ1-5	.	TRBV12-3/TRBV12-4	TGTGCCAGCAGTGTAGGGAGAAATCAGCCCCAGCATTTT	CASSVGRNQPQHF
TRBD1	TRBJ1-1	.	TRBV27	TGTGCCAGCAGTTTATGGGTGGGGACAGGGGAGTCCACTGAAGCTTTCTTT	CASSLWVGTGESTEAFF
.	TRBJ1-5	.	TRBV7-2	TGTGCCAGCAGCTTAGGAGGAGGGGGGGATCAGCCCCAGCATTTT	CASSLGGGGDQPQHF
.	TRBJ1-1	.	TRBV3-1/TRBV3-2	TGTGCCAGCAGCCAAGATTGGAGAACTGAAGCTTTCTTT	CASSQDWRTEAFF
TRBD2	TRBJ2-3	.	TRBV4-2	TGTGCCAGCAGCCAAGAATGGCGTCTAGCGGGGGGGCCGGATACGCAGTATTTT	CASSQEWRLAGGPDTQYF
.	TRBJ1-4	.	TRBV15	TGTGCCACCAGCAGAGATCCCCCAAACAGGGTGAGGAATGAAAAACTGTTTTTT	CATSRDPPNRVRNEKLFF
TRBD1	TRBJ1-5	once	TRBV6-2/TRBV6-3	TGTGCCAGCAGTTTCGGACAGGGCAGCAATCAGCCCCAGCATTTT	CASSFGQGSNQPQHF
.	TRBJ1-1	.	TRBV10-2	TGCGCCAGCAGTGAGGGGAGGGGAACTGAAGCTTTCTTT	CASSEGRGTEAFF
.	TRBJ1-5	.	TRBV2	TGTGCCAGCGGGGGGGCAGGGTATAGCAATCAGCCCCAGCATTTT	CASGGAGYSNQPQHF
TRBD2	TRBJ2-7	few	TRBV7-2	TGTGCCAGCAGCTTATTGAGCGGGAGAAGATACTCCTACGAGCAGTACTTC	CASSLLSGRRYSYEQYF
.	TRBJ2-7	.	TRBV7-8	TGTGCCAGCAGCTTATCACAGGGTGTTTACGAGCAGTACTTC	CASSLSQGVYEQYF
.	TRBJ2-1	.	TRBV25-1	TGTGCCAGCAGTGAAGAGGTGGTCCCTAATGAGCAGTTCTTC	CASSEEVVPNEQFF
.	TRBJ1-4	.	TRBV9	TGTGCCAGCAGCGTGGGGGCGATGGGTTCCGAAAAACTGTTTTTT	CASSVGAMGSEKLFF
.	TRBJ1-4	few	TRBV5-4	TGTGCCAGCAGCTTGGGCAGTCCAACTAATGAAAAACTGTTTTTT	CASSLGSPTNEKLFF
.	TRBJ1-3	few	TRBV3-1/TRBV3-2	TGTGCCAGCAGCCAAGAGCCAGGAACCGGCTTATTCTCTGGAAACACCATATATTTT	CASSQEPGTGLFSGNTIYF
TRBD1	TRBJ1-2	.	TRBV9	TGTGCCAGCAGCGTAACCGGGACAGCGAACTATGGCTACACCTTC	CASSVTGTANYGYTF
.	TRBJ2-1	once	TRBV9	TGTGCCAGCAGCGTACTAACGGGAGCCTACAATGAGCAGTTCTTC	CASSVLTGAYNEQFF
TRBD1	TRBJ2-3	.	TRBV4-2	TGTGCCAGCAGCCTAGGACAGGGTGGGGTAGATACGCAGTATTTT	CASSLGQGGVDTQYF
TRBD2	TRBJ2-1	.	TRBV5-1	TGCGCCAGCAGCTTGGAACTAGCGGGGGGGTGGTCCTACAATGAGCAGTTCTTC	CASSLELAGGWSYNEQFF
TRBD2	TRBJ2-1	.	TRBV4-1	TGCGCCAGCAGCCAAGAAGGCGGGGGATTCTACAATGAGCAGTTCTTC	CASSQEGGGFYNEQFF
.	TRBJ2-7	once	TRBV30	TGTGCCTGGAGTGTCGCCGCAGGGGGGAACGACGAGCAGTACTTC	CAWSVAAGGNDEQYF
.	TRBJ2-1	.	TRBV9	TGTGCCAGCAGCGTAGCTGTAACAGGGATATCCAATGAGCAGTTCTTC	CASSVAVTGISNEQFF
.	TRBJ2-5	.	TRBV7-2	TGTGCCAGCAGCGCCAGACACTTTAATGAAGAGACCCAGTACTTC	CASSARHFNEETQYF
.	TRBJ2-4	.	TRBV7-2	TGTGCCAGCAGCCCCCAGTCGAACATTCAGTACTTC	CASSPQSNIQYF
.	TRBJ1-6	.	TRBV11-2	TGTGCCAGCAGCTTATTGGGGGCCAGCGATTCACCCCTCCACTTT	CASSLLGASDSPLHF
.	TRBJ1-3	.	TRBV4-1	TGCGCCAGCAGCCAAGATCCGGGGTATTCAGACTCTGGAAACACCATATATTTT	CASSQDPGYSDSGNTIYF
.	TRBJ2-7	few	TRBV27	TGTGCCAGCAGTTTGGGGGGTGTCTACGAGCAGTACTTC	CASSLGGVYEQYF
TRBD1	TRBJ1-3	.	TRBV5-1	TGCGCCAGCAGCATGACAGGGGTGGGAAACACCATATATTTT	CASSMTGVGNTIYF
.	TRBJ1-5	.	TRBV7-9	TGTGCCAGCAGTAGGGGGAGGGAAGAGCCCCAGCATTTT	CASSRGREEPQHF
TRBD2	TRBJ2-5	.	TRBV9	TGTGCCAGCAGCTCCCGACTAGCGGGAGCAGAGACCCAGTACTTC	CASSSRLAGAETQYF
TRBD2	TRBJ2-2	.	TRBV11-2	TGTGCCAGCAGACGGGACTACTCCGGGGAGCTGTTTTTT	CASRRDYSGELFF
TRBD1	TRBJ2-1	.	TRBV7-8	TGCGCCAGCAGCTTAAACAACAGGGGCTCCTACAATGAGCAGTTCTTC	CASSLNNRGSYNEQFF
TRBD1	TRBJ2-1	.	TRBV28	TGTGCCAGCAGTTTTCTGGGACAGACCTACAATGAGCAGTTCTTC	CASSFLGQTYNEQFF
.	TRBJ2-3	.	TRBV12-5	TGTGCTAGTGGAAAGACAACTAGCACAGATACGCAGTATTTT	CASGKTTSTDTQYF
TRBD1	TRBJ1-4	.	TRBV28	TGTGCCAGCAGTCAATACAGGGGAACTAATGAAAAACTGTTTTTT	CASSQYRGTNEKLFF
TRBD2	TRBJ2-2	.	TRBV9	TGTGCCAGCAGCGTCCTGGCGGGAGGAATCACCGGGGAGCTGTTTTTT	CASSVLAGGITGELFF
.	TRBJ1-1	.	TRBV19	TGTGCCAGTAGTATAGTACGGAGTGCTGAAGCTTTCTTT	CASSIVRSAEAFF
.	TRBJ1-1	.	TRBV19	TGTGCCAGTAGCCCGCGGGTGCTCTCAGACATGAACACTGAAGCTTTCTTT	CASSPRVLSDMNTEAFF
.	TRBJ1-5	.	TRBV7-2	TGTGCCAGCAGCTTAGTGTCCGGGATCAATCAGCCCCAGCATTTT	CASSLVSGINQPQHF
TRBD1	TRBJ2-1	once	TRBV6-5	TGTGCCAGCAACACCCAAACAGGGGGCGAGAATGAGCAGTTCTTC	CASNTQTGGENEQFF
.	TRBJ2-7	.	TRBV25-1	TGTGCCAGCAGTGGGAGGTACCAGTACTTC	CASSGRYQYF
.	TRBJ1-2	.	TRBV6-5	TGTGCCAGCAGCGTTACAGGGGGCTACACCTTC	CASSVTGGYTF
TRBD1	TRBJ1-5	.	TRBV28	TGTGCCAGCACCATACAGGGGGTGAAGCCCCAGCATTTT	CASTIQGVKPQHF
TRBD1	TRBJ1-1	.	TRBV5-1	TGCGCCAGCAGCTTCGACTCCGGGACAGCCTTGAACACTGAAGCTTTCTTT	CASSFDSGTALNTEAFF